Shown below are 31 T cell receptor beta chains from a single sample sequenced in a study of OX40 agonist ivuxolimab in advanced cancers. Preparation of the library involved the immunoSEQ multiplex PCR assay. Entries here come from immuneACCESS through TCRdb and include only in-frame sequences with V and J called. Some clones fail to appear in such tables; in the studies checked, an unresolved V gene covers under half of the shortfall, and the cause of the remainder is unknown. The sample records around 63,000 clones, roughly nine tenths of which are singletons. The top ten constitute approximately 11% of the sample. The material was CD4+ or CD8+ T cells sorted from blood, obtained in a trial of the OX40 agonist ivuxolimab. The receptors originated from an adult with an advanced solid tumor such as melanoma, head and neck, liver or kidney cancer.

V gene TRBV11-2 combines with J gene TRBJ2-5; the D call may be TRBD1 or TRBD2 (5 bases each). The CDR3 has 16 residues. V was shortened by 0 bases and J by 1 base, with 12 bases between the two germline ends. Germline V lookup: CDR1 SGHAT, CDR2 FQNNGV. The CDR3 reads CASSLEAGTRQETQYF. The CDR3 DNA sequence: TGTGCCAGCAGCTTAGAGGCAGGGACCCGCCAAGAGACCCAGTACTTC.

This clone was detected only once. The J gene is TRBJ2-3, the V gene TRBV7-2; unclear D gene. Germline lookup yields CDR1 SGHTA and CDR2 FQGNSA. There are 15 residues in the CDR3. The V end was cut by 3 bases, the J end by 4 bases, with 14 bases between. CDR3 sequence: CASSLRSSASDTQYF. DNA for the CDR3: TGTGCCAGCAGCTTGCGTTCCAGCGCATCAGATACGCAGTATTTT.

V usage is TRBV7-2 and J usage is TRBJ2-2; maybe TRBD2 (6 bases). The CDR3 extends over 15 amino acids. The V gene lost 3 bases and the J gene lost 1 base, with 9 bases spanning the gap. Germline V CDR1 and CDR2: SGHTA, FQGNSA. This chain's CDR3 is CASSLSSVNTGELFF. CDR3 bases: TGTGCCAGCAGCTTGTCTAGCGTGAACACCGGGGAGCTGTTTTTT.

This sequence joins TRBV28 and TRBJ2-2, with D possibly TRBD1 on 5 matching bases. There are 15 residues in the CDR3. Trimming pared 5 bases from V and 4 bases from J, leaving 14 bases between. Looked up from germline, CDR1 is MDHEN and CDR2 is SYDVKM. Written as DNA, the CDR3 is TGTGCCAGCAGTACTACAGGAAAATCCACCGGGGAGCTGTTTTTT. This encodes CASSTTGKSTGELFF.

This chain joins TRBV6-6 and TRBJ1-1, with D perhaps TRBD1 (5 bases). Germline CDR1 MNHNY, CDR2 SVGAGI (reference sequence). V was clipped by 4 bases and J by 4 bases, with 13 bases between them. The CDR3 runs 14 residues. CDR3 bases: TGTGCCAGCAGTTGGGGGGGGGAGGCCACTGAAGCTTTCTTT. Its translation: CASSWGGEATEAFF.

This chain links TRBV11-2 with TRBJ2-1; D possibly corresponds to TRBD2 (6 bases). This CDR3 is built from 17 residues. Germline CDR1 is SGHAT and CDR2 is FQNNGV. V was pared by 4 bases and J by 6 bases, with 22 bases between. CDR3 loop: CASSSISGRRTSNEQFF. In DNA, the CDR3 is TGTGCCAGCAGCTCTATTAGCGGTAGGAGAACAAGCAATGAGCAGTTCTTC.

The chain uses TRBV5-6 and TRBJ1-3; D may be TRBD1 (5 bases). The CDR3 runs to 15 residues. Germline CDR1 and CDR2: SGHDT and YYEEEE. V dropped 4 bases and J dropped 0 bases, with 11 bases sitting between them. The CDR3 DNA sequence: TGTGCCAGCAGCCCGAGAGGGGACTCTGGAAACACCATATATTTT. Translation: CASSPRGDSGNTIYF.

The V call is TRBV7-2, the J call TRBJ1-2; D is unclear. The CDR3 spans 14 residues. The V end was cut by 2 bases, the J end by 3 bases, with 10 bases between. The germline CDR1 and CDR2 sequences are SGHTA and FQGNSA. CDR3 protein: CASSLLMADYGYTF. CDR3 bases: TGTGCCAGCAGCTTATTAATGGCGGACTATGGCTACACCTTC.

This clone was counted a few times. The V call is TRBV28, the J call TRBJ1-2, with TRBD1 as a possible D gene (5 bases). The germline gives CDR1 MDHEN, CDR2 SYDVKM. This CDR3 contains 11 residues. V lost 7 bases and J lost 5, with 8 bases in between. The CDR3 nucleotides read TGTGCCAGCATGAGGGGTTATGGCTACACCTTC. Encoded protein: CASMRGYGYTF.

The CDR3 reads CASSGLGWADTQYF. The CDR3 DNA reads TGTGCCAGCAGCGGACTAGGATGGGCAGATACGCAGTATTTT. V and J are TRBV2 and TRBJ2-3, with 7 bases that match TRBD2. Germline V gene sequence: CDR1 SNHLY, CDR2 FYNNEI. The ends lost 6 bases at V and 4 bases at J; junction bases unmatched: 7. The CDR3 is 14 residues long.

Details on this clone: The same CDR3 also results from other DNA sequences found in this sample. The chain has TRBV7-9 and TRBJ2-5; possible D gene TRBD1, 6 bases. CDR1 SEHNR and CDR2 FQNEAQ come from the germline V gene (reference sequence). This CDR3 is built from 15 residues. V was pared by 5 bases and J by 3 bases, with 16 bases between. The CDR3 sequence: CASSLPGWTEETQYF. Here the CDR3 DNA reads TGTGCCAGCAGCCTACCCGGGTGGACAGAAGAGACCCAGTACTTC.

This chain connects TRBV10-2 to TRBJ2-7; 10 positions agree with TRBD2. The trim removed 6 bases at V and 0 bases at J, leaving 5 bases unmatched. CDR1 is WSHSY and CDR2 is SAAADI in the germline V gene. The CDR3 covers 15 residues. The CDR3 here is CASSLAGDLSYEQYF. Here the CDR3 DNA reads TGCGCCAGCAGCCTAGCGGGAGATCTCTCCTACGAGCAGTACTTC.

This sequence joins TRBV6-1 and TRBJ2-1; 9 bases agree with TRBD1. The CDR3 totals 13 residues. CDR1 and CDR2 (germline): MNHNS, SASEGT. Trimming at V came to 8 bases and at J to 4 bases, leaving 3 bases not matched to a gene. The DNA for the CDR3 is TGTGCCAGCGGGGGACAGGGATACAATGAGCAGTTCTTC. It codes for CASGGQGYNEQFF.

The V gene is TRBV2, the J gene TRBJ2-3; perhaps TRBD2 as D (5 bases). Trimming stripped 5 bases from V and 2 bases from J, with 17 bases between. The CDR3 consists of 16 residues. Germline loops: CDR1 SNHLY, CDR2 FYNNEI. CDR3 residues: CASSLFASGYTDTQYF. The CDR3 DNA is TGTGCCAGCAGTCTTTTCGCGAGCGGATACACAGATACGCAGTATTTT.

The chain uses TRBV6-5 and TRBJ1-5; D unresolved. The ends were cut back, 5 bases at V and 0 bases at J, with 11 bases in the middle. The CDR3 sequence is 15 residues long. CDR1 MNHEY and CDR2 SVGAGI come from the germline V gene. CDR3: CASSRTGYSNQPQHF. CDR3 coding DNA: TGTGCCAGCAGTCGAACTGGATATAGCAATCAGCCCCAGCATTTT.

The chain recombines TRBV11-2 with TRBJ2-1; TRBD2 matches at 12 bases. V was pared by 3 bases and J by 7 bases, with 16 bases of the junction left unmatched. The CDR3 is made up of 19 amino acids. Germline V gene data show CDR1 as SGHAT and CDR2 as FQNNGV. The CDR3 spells CASSFRQRLAGEPLNEQFF. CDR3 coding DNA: TGTGCCAGCAGCTTCCGACAGAGACTAGCGGGAGAACCCCTTAATGAGCAGTTCTTC.

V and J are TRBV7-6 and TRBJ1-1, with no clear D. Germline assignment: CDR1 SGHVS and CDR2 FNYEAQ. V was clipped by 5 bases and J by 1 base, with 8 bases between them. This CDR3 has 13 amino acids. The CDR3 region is CASSQQANTEAFF. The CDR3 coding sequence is TGTGCCAGCAGCCAGCAGGCGAACACTGAAGCTTTCTTT.

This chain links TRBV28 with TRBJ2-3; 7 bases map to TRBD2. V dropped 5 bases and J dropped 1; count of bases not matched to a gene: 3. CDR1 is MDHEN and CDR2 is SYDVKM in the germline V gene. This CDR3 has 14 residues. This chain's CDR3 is CASSPRGGTDTQYF. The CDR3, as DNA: TGTGCCAGCAGTCCTCGGGGGGGCACAGATACGCAGTATTTT.

The CDR3 coding sequence is TGTGCCAGCTCACTGACTAGCGGGAAGCCTGAGCAGTTCTTC. Protein: CASSLTSGKPEQFF. The chain carries TRBV18 and TRBJ2-1, with TRBD2 matching over 11 bases. The CDR3 has 14 amino acids. V was clipped by 4 bases and J by 9 bases; unmatched bases: 5. Germline V CDR1 and CDR2: KGHSH, LQKENI.

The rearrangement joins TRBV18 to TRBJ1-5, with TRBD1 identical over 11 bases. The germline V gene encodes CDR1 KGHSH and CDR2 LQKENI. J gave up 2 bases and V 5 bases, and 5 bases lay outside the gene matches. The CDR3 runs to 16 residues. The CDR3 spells CASSIKGQGGNQPQHF. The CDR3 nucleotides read TGTGCCAGCTCAATCAAGGGACAGGGGGGCAATCAGCCCCAGCATTTT.

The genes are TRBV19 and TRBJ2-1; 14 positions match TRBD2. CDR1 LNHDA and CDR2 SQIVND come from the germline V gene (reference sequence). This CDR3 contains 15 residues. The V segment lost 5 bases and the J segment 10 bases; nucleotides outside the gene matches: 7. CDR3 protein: CASSYGTSGRGEQFF. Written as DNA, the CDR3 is TGTGCCAGTAGTTACGGGACTAGCGGGAGAGGGGAGCAGTTCTTC.

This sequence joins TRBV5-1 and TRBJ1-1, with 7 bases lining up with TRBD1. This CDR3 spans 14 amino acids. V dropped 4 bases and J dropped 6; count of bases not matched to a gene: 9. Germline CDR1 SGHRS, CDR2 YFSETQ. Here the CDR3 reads CASSLTRDSSEAFF. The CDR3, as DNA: TGCGCCAGCAGCCTCACCCGGGACAGCTCTGAAGCTTTCTTT.

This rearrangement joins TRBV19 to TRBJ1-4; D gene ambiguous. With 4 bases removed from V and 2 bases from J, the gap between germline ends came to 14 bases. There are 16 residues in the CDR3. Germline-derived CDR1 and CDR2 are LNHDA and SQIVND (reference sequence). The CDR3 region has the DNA TGTGCCAGTAGTACCAACCGGGGAGGGACTAATGAAAAACTGTTTTTT. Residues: CASSTNRGGTNEKLFF. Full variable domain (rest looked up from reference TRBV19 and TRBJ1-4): DGGITQSPKYLFRKEGQNVTLSCEQNLNHDAMYWYRQDPGQGLRLIYYSQIVNDFQKGDIAEGYSVSREKKESFPLTVTSAQKNPTAFYLCASSTNRGGTNEKLFFGSGTQLSVL.

The CDR3 sequence is CASSPGQGAGGYTF. The CDR3 bases are TGTGCCAGCAGCCCGGGACAGGGGGCTGGGGGCTACACCTTC. V is TRBV7-2 and J is TRBJ1-2, with TRBD1 matching 12 bases. CDR1 and CDR2 (germline): SGHTA, FQGNSA. The CDR3 has 14 residues. The V segment lost 5 bases and the J segment 8 bases; nucleotides outside the gene matches: 6.

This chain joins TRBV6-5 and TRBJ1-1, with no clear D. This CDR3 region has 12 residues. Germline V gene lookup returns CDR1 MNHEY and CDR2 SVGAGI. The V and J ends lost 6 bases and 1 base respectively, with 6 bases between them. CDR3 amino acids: CASRKWNTEAFF. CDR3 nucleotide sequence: TGTGCCAGCAGAAAGTGGAACACTGAAGCTTTCTTT.

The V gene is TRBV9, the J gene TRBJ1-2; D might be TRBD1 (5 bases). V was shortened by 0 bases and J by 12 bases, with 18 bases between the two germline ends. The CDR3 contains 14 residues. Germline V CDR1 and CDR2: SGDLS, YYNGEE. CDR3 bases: TGTGCCAGCAGCGTAGGGGGCAGGGAGGTTCTTCACACCTTC. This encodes CASSVGGREVLHTF.

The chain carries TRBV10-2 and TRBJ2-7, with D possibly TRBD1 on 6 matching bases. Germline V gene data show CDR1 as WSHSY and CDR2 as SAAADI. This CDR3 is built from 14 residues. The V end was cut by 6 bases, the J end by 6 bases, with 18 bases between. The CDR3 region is CASRRRQDFREQYF. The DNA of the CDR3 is TGCGCCAGCAGAAGAAGACAGGACTTTCGCGAGCAGTACTTC.

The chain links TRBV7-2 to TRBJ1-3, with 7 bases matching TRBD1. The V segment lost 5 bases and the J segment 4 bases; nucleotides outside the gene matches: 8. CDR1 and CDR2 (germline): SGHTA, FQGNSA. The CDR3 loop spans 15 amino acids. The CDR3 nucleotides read TGTGCCAGCAGCGTCTCTACAGGGGCCGGAAACACCATATATTTT. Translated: CASSVSTGAGNTIYF.

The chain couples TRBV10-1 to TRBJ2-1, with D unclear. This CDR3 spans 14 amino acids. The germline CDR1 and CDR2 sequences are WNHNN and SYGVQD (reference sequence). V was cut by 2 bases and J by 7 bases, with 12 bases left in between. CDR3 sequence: CASSETIAANEQFF. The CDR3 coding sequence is TGCGCCAGCAGTGAGACTATAGCCGCTAATGAGCAGTTCTTC.

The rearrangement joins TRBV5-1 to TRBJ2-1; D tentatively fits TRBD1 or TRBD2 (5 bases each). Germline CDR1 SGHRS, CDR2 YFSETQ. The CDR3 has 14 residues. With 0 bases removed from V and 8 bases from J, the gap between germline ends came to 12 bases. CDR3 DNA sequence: TGCGCCAGCAGCTTGGAACCAGGGAGCCATGAGCAGTTCTTC. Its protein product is CASSLEPGSHEQFF.

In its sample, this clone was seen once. In DNA, the CDR3 is TGTGCCAGCATTTTTCCGGGGGGGACTGAAGCTTTCTTT. Encoded protein: CASIFPGGTEAFF. The J gene is TRBJ1-1, the V gene TRBV28; TRBD1 might be the D (5 bases). CDR3 length: 13 amino acids. CDR1 is MDHEN, CDR2 SYDVKM, per germline. The V gene lost 7 bases and the J gene lost 5 bases, with 14 bases spanning the gap.